One and the same sample provided the 3 T cell receptor beta chains below, sequenced in a study of identical twins. TCRdb analysed the 5' RACE reads with MiXCR anew, one entry per CDR3 protein. The profile shows about 690,000 distinct CDR3 sequences, around 20% of them singletons. The sample was also linked to a second study, of T cells expressing NK-cell markers.

The sample taken for sequencing was PBMCs. The origin of the receptors is a woman under 30 in good health.

The rearrangement joins TRBV29-1 to TRBJ2-7, with a possible D match to TRBD1 (6 bases). V was trimmed by 6 bases and J by 3 bases, leaving 15 bases between them. This CDR3 contains 13 residues. CDR1 is SQVTM, CDR2 ANQGSEA, per germline. CDR3 sequence reads: CSVSHREVYEQYF. The CDR3 bases are TGCAGCGTCAGCCACAGGGAAGTCTACGAGCAGTACTTC.

This sequence joins TRBV20-1 and TRBJ2-1, with 8 bases that match TRBD1. J lost 11 bases, V lost 4 bases, and 7 bases had no gene match. The germline CDR1 and CDR2 sequences are DFQATT and SNEGSKA (reference sequence). This CDR3 is 12 amino acids long. The CDR3 DNA reads as TGCAGTGCTAAGGACAGGGCTATCCAGCAGTTCTTC. Protein product: CSAKDRAIQQFF.

This clonotype has only a few counts. The rearrangement links TRBV12-3 or TRBV12-4 to TRBJ2-1, with 9 positions matching TRBD1. The CDR3 length is 13 residues. J gave up 8 bases and V 6 bases, and 5 bases lay outside the gene matches. CDR3 region: CASSRTGADEQFF. CDR3 nucleotides: TGTGCCAGCAGCCGGACAGGGGCCGATGAGCAGTTCTTC.